This record concerns one T cell receptor beta chain sequence. The antigen is undetermined. Flow cytometry served to check the purity of CD4+ and CD8+ cells, which were isolated by positive magnetic bead selection. Sequencing used immunoSEQ multiplex PCR; TCRdb keeps in-frame clones, though not all of them. The sample includes 12,000 or so clones, 70% to 80% of them seen just once. The germline gives CDR1 SNHLY, CDR2 FYNNEI. Deletions cut 7 bases from V and 3 bases from J, with 16 bases between. This CDR3 is built from 16 residues. The sample belongs to a study of somatic mutations in cytotoxic T cells in rheumatoid arthritis. Study observations and caveats: Patients with rheumatoid arthritis, but not healthy controls, had CD8+ clonality that increased with age.

This chain connects TRBV2 to TRBJ2-6, with D unresolved. This TCR was recovered from a man aged 50-60 years in good health. What was sequenced was CD8+ T cells sorted from blood. CDR3 loop: CASTSTGFGGANVLTF. CDR3 DNA sequence: TGTGCCAGCACCTCGACTGGATTTGGTGGGGCCAACGTCCTGACTTTC.